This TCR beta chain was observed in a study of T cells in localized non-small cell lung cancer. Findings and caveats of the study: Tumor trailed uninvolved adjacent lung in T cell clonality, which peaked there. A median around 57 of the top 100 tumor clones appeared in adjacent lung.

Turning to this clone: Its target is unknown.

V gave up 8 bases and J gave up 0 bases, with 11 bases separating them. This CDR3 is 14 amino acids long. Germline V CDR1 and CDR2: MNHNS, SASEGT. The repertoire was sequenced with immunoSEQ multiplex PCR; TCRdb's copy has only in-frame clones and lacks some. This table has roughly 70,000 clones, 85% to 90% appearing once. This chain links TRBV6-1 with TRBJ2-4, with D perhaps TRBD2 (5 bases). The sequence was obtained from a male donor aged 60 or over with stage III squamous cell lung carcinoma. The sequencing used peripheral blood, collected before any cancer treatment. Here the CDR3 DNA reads TGTGCCAGCGCTCGGGAAGTAGCCAAAAACATTCAGTACTTC. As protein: CASAREVAKNIQYF.